The rows below give T cell receptor beta chains drawn from one sample of a study of cytomegalovirus exposure and HLA in healthy donors. Data came from immunoSEQ multiplex PCR; TCRdb stores just in-frame clones and leaves some out. The table lists approximately 190,000 clones, 80% of them singletons. The sample consisted of PBMCs. The source of these receptors is a man in his forties or fifties in good health and CMV-seropositive. Both conserved end residues are part of each CDR3. A D gene is named only where the DNA matches it firmly. Size is omitted from some rows. Given values are once, few, many or a class for expanded clones.

abundance: -; d_gene: TRBD1; j_gene: TRBJ2-2; v_gene: TRBV5-6; CDR3nt: TGTGCCAGCACCCCCGGGACAGGGCACACCGGGGAGCTGTTTTTT; CDR3aa: CASTPGTGHTGELFF
abundance: -; d_gene: TRBD2; j_gene: TRBJ2-5; v_gene: TRBV4-2; CDR3nt: TGTGCCAGCAGCCAAGACAGCGGGGGAGGGGAGACCCAGTACTTC; CDR3aa: CASSQDSGGGETQYF
abundance: -; d_gene: -; j_gene: TRBJ2-5; v_gene: TRBV19; CDR3nt: TGTGCCAGTAGTATAGATCACGCGGCCAAAATAGAGACCCAGTACTTC; CDR3aa: CASSIDHAAKIETQYF
abundance: -; d_gene: -; j_gene: TRBJ1-1; v_gene: TRBV29-1; CDR3nt: TGCAGCGTTGAAGCGGGGGGGGAACCCATGGCCACTGAAGCTTTCTTT; CDR3aa: CSVEAGGEPMATEAFF
abundance: -; d_gene: TRBD1; j_gene: TRBJ1-4; v_gene: TRBV2; CDR3nt: TGTGCCAGCTTGAGGGGGCGAGGTGAAAAACTGTTTTTT; CDR3aa: CASLRGRGEKLFF
abundance: -; d_gene: TRBD1; j_gene: TRBJ1-2; v_gene: TRBV27; CDR3nt: TGTGCCAGCAGTTCCCTGGGGACAGGGGGCTCAAATGGCTACACCTTC; CDR3aa: CASSSLGTGGSNGYTF
abundance: once; d_gene: TRBD2; j_gene: TRBJ2-3; v_gene: TRBV11-2; CDR3nt: TGTGCCAGCAGCTTAGATCTAGCGGGGGCCACAGATACGCAGTATTTT; CDR3aa: CASSLDLAGATDTQYF
abundance: -; d_gene: -; j_gene: TRBJ1-1; v_gene: TRBV28; CDR3nt: TGTGCCAGCAGTTTACCTGGCAGGATGAACACTGAAGCTTTCTTT; CDR3aa: CASSLPGRMNTEAFF
abundance: -; d_gene: -; j_gene: TRBJ1-5; v_gene: TRBV7-2; CDR3nt: TGTGCCAGCAGCGGAGACGGGAACCAGCATTTT; CDR3aa: CASSGDGNQHF
abundance: -; d_gene: -; j_gene: TRBJ1-1; v_gene: TRBV14; CDR3nt: TGTGCCAGCAGCCAAACGCGAGACACTGAAGCTTTCTTT; CDR3aa: CASSQTRDTEAFF
abundance: once; d_gene: TRBD1; j_gene: TRBJ1-1; v_gene: TRBV9; CDR3nt: TGTGCCAGCAGCGTAGAGAGGGGGGACAGGGGAGAGAACACTGAAGCTTTCTTT; CDR3aa: CASSVERGDRGENTEAFF
abundance: few; d_gene: TRBD1; j_gene: TRBJ2-1; v_gene: TRBV27; CDR3nt: TGTGCCAGCAGTTTCTCCCCCGGACAGGGGCGCCATGAGCAGTTCTTC; CDR3aa: CASSFSPGQGRHEQFF
abundance: few; d_gene: -; j_gene: TRBJ1-1; v_gene: TRBV5-4; CDR3nt: TGTGCCAGCAGCTTGGACTCAATGAACACTGAAGCTTTCTTT; CDR3aa: CASSLDSMNTEAFF
abundance: -; d_gene: TRBD2; j_gene: TRBJ2-3; v_gene: TRBV6-4; CDR3nt: TGTGCCAGCAGCGCTCGAGCGGGGGGGCCGGTGAATACGCAGTATTTT; CDR3aa: CASSARAGGPVNTQYF
abundance: -; d_gene: -; j_gene: TRBJ2-5; v_gene: TRBV14; CDR3nt: TGTGCCAGCAGCCATGTTCGGGCGGGGCGGTACCAAGAGACCCAGTACTTC; CDR3aa: CASSHVRAGRYQETQYF
abundance: -; d_gene: -; j_gene: TRBJ2-5; v_gene: TRBV5-1; CDR3nt: TGCGCCAGCAGCTCGGAGGTTAGCGGAGGAGAGACCCAGTACTTC; CDR3aa: CASSSEVSGGETQYF
abundance: -; d_gene: -; j_gene: TRBJ2-4; v_gene: TRBV28; CDR3nt: TGTGCCAGCAGTCAATATCAGGGGGAGGTCAAAAACATTCAGTACTTC; CDR3aa: CASSQYQGEVKNIQYF
abundance: -; d_gene: -; j_gene: TRBJ2-5; v_gene: TRBV7-2; CDR3nt: TGTGCCAGCAGCTGGTTCGAGGAGACCCAGTACTTC; CDR3aa: CASSWFEETQYF
abundance: -; d_gene: -; j_gene: TRBJ2-2; v_gene: TRBV19; CDR3nt: TGTGCCAGTAGTATAGGGGGGACACTCATCACCGGGGAGCTGTTTTTT; CDR3aa: CASSIGGTLITGELFF
abundance: -; d_gene: -; j_gene: TRBJ2-3; v_gene: TRBV6-5; CDR3nt: TGTGCCACCCAGAGGGGGGGTGGGGATACGCAGTATTTT; CDR3aa: CATQRGGGDTQYF
abundance: -; d_gene: -; j_gene: TRBJ1-5; v_gene: TRBV5-5; CDR3nt: TGTGCCAGCAGCTTGGCCAGGGGAACCCAGCATTTT; CDR3aa: CASSLARGTQHF
abundance: few; d_gene: TRBD1; j_gene: TRBJ1-1; v_gene: TRBV19; CDR3nt: TGTGCCAGTAGTATCGGGACAGGGCATTACACTGAAGCTTTCTTT; CDR3aa: CASSIGTGHYTEAFF
abundance: -; d_gene: TRBD2; j_gene: TRBJ2-1; v_gene: TRBV11-3; CDR3nt: TGTGCCAGCAGCTTACTAGCGGGGGGGAATGAGCAGTTCTTC; CDR3aa: CASSLLAGGNEQFF
abundance: -; d_gene: -; j_gene: TRBJ2-7; v_gene: TRBV18; CDR3nt: TGTGCCAGCTCACCACCGTCAGCCTACGAGCAGTACTTC; CDR3aa: CASSPPSAYEQYF
abundance: -; d_gene: TRBD2; j_gene: TRBJ2-5; v_gene: TRBV7-8; CDR3nt: TGTGCCAGCAGCTTAGAATTGGCGGGGGAAGAGACCCAGTACTTC; CDR3aa: CASSLELAGEETQYF
abundance: -; d_gene: TRBD1; j_gene: TRBJ2-2; v_gene: TRBV29-1; CDR3nt: TGCAGCGTTGAACTTGGGACAGGGTCGACCGGGGAGCTGTTTTTT; CDR3aa: CSVELGTGSTGELFF
abundance: -; d_gene: TRBD2; j_gene: TRBJ2-1; v_gene: TRBV9; CDR3nt: TGTGCCAGCAGGAAGACTAGCGGTCCGGTAGACAATGAGCAGTTCTTC; CDR3aa: CASRKTSGPVDNEQFF
abundance: -; d_gene: -; j_gene: TRBJ2-3; v_gene: TRBV18; CDR3nt: TGTGCCAGCTCACCACCGGGGGCGCCGGCAGATACGCAGTATTTT; CDR3aa: CASSPPGAPADTQYF
abundance: once; d_gene: -; j_gene: TRBJ1-2; v_gene: TRBV6-5; CDR3nt: TGTGCCAGCTTGGACAGTTACTATGGCTACACCTTC; CDR3aa: CASLDSYYGYTF
abundance: -; d_gene: -; j_gene: TRBJ2-7; v_gene: TRBV4-3; CDR3nt: TGCGCCAGCAGCCAAGAGGTAGCCTACGAGCAGTACTTC; CDR3aa: CASSQEVAYEQYF
abundance: -; d_gene: -; j_gene: TRBJ1-1; v_gene: TRBV6-6; CDR3nt: TGTGCCAGCAGTTACCGCGCCGGGGCTGAAGCTTTCTTT; CDR3aa: CASSYRAGAEAFF
abundance: once; d_gene: -; j_gene: TRBJ2-6; v_gene: TRBV9; CDR3nt: TGTGCCAGCCTCGACGGACTCTCTGGGGCCAACGTCCTGACTTTC; CDR3aa: CASLDGLSGANVLTF
abundance: -; d_gene: TRBD2; j_gene: TRBJ2-2; v_gene: TRBV7-8; CDR3nt: TGTGCCATCGGGGGGGGCCTCACCGGGGAGCTGTTTTTT; CDR3aa: CAIGGGLTGELFF
abundance: -; d_gene: -; j_gene: TRBJ2-2; v_gene: TRBV7-2; CDR3nt: TGTGCCAGCAGCTTAGACCCCTCCGGACTTACCACCGGGGAGCTGTTTTTT; CDR3aa: CASSLDPSGLTTGELFF
abundance: -; d_gene: TRBD1; j_gene: TRBJ1-2; v_gene: TRBV5-4; CDR3nt: TGTGCCAGCAGCGCCATGACAGGGGGCGGCTATGGCTACACCTTC; CDR3aa: CASSAMTGGGYGYTF
abundance: -; d_gene: -; j_gene: TRBJ1-5; v_gene: TRBV30; CDR3nt: TGTGCCTGGAGTTCAAGTAGTAGCAATCAGCCCCAGCATTTT; CDR3aa: CAWSSSSSNQPQHF
abundance: -; d_gene: -; j_gene: TRBJ1-2; v_gene: TRBV6-6; CDR3nt: TGTGCCATCTTCACTTCAGGGCGCGATGGCTACACCTTC; CDR3aa: CAIFTSGRDGYTF
abundance: -; d_gene: -; j_gene: TRBJ1-2; v_gene: TRBV19; CDR3nt: TGTGCCTCTAACGGACAGAACTATGGCTACACCTTC; CDR3aa: CASNGQNYGYTF
abundance: -; d_gene: TRBD1; j_gene: TRBJ2-1; v_gene: TRBV5-1; CDR3nt: TGCGCCAGCAGCAACGGACAGGGTAAGAATGAGCAGTTCTTC; CDR3aa: CASSNGQGKNEQFF
abundance: -; d_gene: TRBD2; j_gene: TRBJ2-5; v_gene: TRBV6-5; CDR3nt: TGTGCCAGCAGTTACAAAGCGGGGGGGCAAGAGACCCAGTACTTC; CDR3aa: CASSYKAGGQETQYF
abundance: once; d_gene: TRBD1; j_gene: TRBJ1-2; v_gene: TRBV6-6; CDR3nt: TGTGCCAGCAGTTACCCCCCCGGGACAGGGTATTATGGCTACACCTTC; CDR3aa: CASSYPPGTGYYGYTF
abundance: -; d_gene: TRBD1; j_gene: TRBJ1-3; v_gene: TRBV7-2; CDR3nt: TGTGCCAGCAGCACAGGGGGCTCTGGAAACACCATATATTTT; CDR3aa: CASSTGGSGNTIYF
abundance: once; d_gene: -; j_gene: TRBJ2-3; v_gene: TRBV19; CDR3nt: TGTGCCAGTAGTGCCTCCGGGAATACAGATACGCAGTATTTT; CDR3aa: CASSASGNTDTQYF
abundance: -; d_gene: -; j_gene: TRBJ2-2; v_gene: TRBV7-9; CDR3nt: TGTGCCAGCAGCTTACCACCGCAGGGGAACACCGGGGAGCTGTTTTTT; CDR3aa: CASSLPPQGNTGELFF
abundance: -; d_gene: -; j_gene: TRBJ1-1; v_gene: TRBV29-1; CDR3nt: TGCAGCGTTTTCTTCTGGGGGCGGAACACTGAAGCTTTCTTT; CDR3aa: CSVFFWGRNTEAFF
abundance: few; d_gene: -; j_gene: TRBJ1-1; v_gene: TRBV19; CDR3nt: TGTGCCAGTAGTCCGTGGACAGTTCGGAACACTGAAGCTTTCTTT; CDR3aa: CASSPWTVRNTEAFF
abundance: -; d_gene: -; j_gene: TRBJ2-5; v_gene: TRBV29-1; CDR3nt: TGCAGCGTAGGGGGGGGGCAGGGGATTAATGAGCAGTACTTC; CDR3aa: CSVGGGQGINEQYF
abundance: once; d_gene: -; j_gene: TRBJ2-2; v_gene: TRBV5-1; CDR3nt: TGCGCCAGCAGCTTGGTCCCTAGTGAGGCCGGGGAGCTGTTTTTT; CDR3aa: CASSLVPSEAGELFF
abundance: -; d_gene: -; j_gene: TRBJ1-6; v_gene: TRBV28; CDR3nt: TGTGCCAGCAGTTTTGGCAGAAATTCACCCCTCCACTTT; CDR3aa: CASSFGRNSPLHF
abundance: -; d_gene: -; j_gene: TRBJ1-5; v_gene: TRBV28; CDR3nt: TGTGCCAGCAGTTCCCCACAGGGCCAGCCCCAGCATTTT; CDR3aa: CASSSPQGQPQHF
abundance: once; d_gene: TRBD2; j_gene: TRBJ2-3; v_gene: TRBV18; CDR3nt: TGTGCCAGCTCACCAGGAATAGCGGGGGACAACGGGGATACGCAGTATTTT; CDR3aa: CASSPGIAGDNGDTQYF
abundance: -; d_gene: TRBD1; j_gene: TRBJ1-4; v_gene: TRBV7-9; CDR3nt: TGTGCCAGCAGCTCTGGACAGGGCGTTGCTGAAAAACTGTTTTTT; CDR3aa: CASSSGQGVAEKLFF
abundance: -; d_gene: -; j_gene: TRBJ1-1; v_gene: TRBV18; CDR3nt: TGTGCCAGCTCAAGCCAACAGGGGAACACTGAAGCTTTCTTT; CDR3aa: CASSSQQGNTEAFF
abundance: -; d_gene: -; j_gene: TRBJ1-1; v_gene: TRBV7-9; CDR3nt: TGTTCCAGCAGCTTAGTTGCTCCTCAGGAAGCTTTCTTT; CDR3aa: CSSSLVAPQEAFF
abundance: few; d_gene: -; j_gene: TRBJ2-3; v_gene: TRBV18; CDR3nt: TGTGCCAGCTCACCTCTCTTGGCAGGGGACACAGATACGCAGTATTTT; CDR3aa: CASSPLLAGDTDTQYF
abundance: -; d_gene: -; j_gene: TRBJ1-4; v_gene: TRBV9; CDR3nt: TGTGCCAGCAGCGTAGGGAGATTCCATGAAAAACTGTTTTTT; CDR3aa: CASSVGRFHEKLFF
abundance: -; d_gene: -; j_gene: TRBJ2-3; v_gene: TRBV7-9; CDR3nt: TGTGCCAGCAGCTTAGCCTCCGGGCGGGGAGATACGCAGTATTTT; CDR3aa: CASSLASGRGDTQYF